This T cell receptor (beta chain) is drawn from a study of OX40 agonist ivuxolimab in advanced cancers. Background on the study: At 0.01 to 10 mg/kg, ivuxolimab was administered intravenously to patients every 2 weeks. Dose-escalation cases comprised hepatocellular carcinoma, melanoma, renal cell or head and neck cancer. Notes on the study in general: The work left the antigen specificity of expanded peripheral T cells undetermined. More expanded clones were seen, on average, in CD8+ T cells than in CD4+.

Here immunoSEQ multiplex PCR was the method, and the copy in TCRdb shows in-frame clones only, minus some. Among 15,000 to 20,000 clones listed, just over 85% were seen once. Of note for this clone: What it binds is unknown.

The receptor was isolated from an adult with an advanced solid tumor such as melanoma, head and neck, liver or kidney cancer. The material was CD4+ or CD8+ T cells sorted from blood, obtained in a trial of the OX40 agonist ivuxolimab.

This CDR3 reads CASTPAVGEMSRNTEAFF. CDR3 DNA sequence: TGTGCCAGCACCCCAGCGGTAGGGGAAATGAGTCGGAACACTGAAGCTTTCTTT. V and J are TRBV13 and TRBJ1-1, with D possibly TRBD1 on 5 matching bases. Germline loops: CDR1 PRHDT, CDR2 FYEKMQ (reference sequence). The CDR3 spans 18 residues. V lost 7 bases, J lost 1 base, and 25 bases lay in between.